The 26 T cell receptor beta chains below come from one sample, sequenced in a study of T cells after yellow fever vaccination. TCRdb independently ran MiXCR on the 5' RACE reads; one entry per CDR3 protein. Of under 200,000 distinct CDR3 sequences in the sample, roughly 9.6% were seen once. The specimen comprised CD8+ T cells sorted from PBMCs, sampled 15 days after the yellow fever booster vaccination. Source of these receptors: a man between 18 and 35 years old who received the YFV17D yellow fever vaccine.

The gene calls are TRBV4-3 and TRBJ2-1; 10 positions match TRBD2. Trimming at V came to 2 bases and at J to 2 bases, leaving 9 bases not matched to a gene. Germline V gives CDR1 LGHNA, CDR2 YSLEER. CDR3 length: 18 residues. CDR3 region: CASSQRASGGRAYNEQFF. The CDR3 DNA reads TGCGCCAGCAGCCAAAGGGCTAGCGGGGGCCGGGCCTACAATGAGCAGTTCTTC.

The rearrangement links TRBV15 to TRBJ2-3; weak D call: TRBD1 (5 bases). Germline CDR1 is LNHNV and CDR2 is YYDKDF (reference sequence). The CDR3 has 16 amino acids. Trimming pared 5 bases from V and 4 bases from J, leaving 19 bases between. For the CDR3, the DNA is TGTGCCACCAGCGGCCGCCGGACAACCGTTGCAGATACGCAGTATTTT. This gives the protein CATSGRRTTVADTQYF.

This clonotype occurred a few times. V usage is TRBV9 and J usage is TRBJ2-3; D ambiguous. The germline V gene encodes CDR1 SGDLS and CDR2 YYNGEE. V gave up 0 bases and J gave up 10 bases, with 15 bases separating them. This CDR3 contains 14 residues. Written as DNA, the CDR3 is TGTGCCAGCAGCGTAGAAATGACCCCCCAACCGCAGTATTTT. Translation gives CASSVEMTPQPQYF.

The chain combines TRBV27 with TRBJ1-1; D possibly corresponds to TRBD1 (6 bases). The V end lost 0 bases, the J end lost 8 bases, and 10 bases lay between the germline ends. The germline V gene has CDR1 MNHEY and CDR2 SMNVEV (reference sequence). This CDR3 spans 13 amino acids. The CDR3 spells CASSLSGQTEAFF. CDR3 nucleotide sequence: TGTGCCAGCAGTTTATCCGGACAGACCGAAGCTTTCTTT.

The chain recombines TRBV28 with TRBJ2-1, with 9 bases fitting TRBD1. The V and J ends lost 2 bases and 4 bases, in that order; junction bases with no gene match: 6. Germline-derived CDR1 and CDR2 are MDHEN and SYDVKM. This CDR3 has 16 residues. CDR3 DNA: TGTGCCAGCAGTTTACCCGGGACAGGGAGGTACAATGAGCAGTTCTTC. The encoded protein is CASSLPGTGRYNEQFF.

This clonotype was recorded a few times. The J gene is TRBJ2-3, the V gene TRBV6-5; a weak D match, TRBD1 (5 bases). V was cut by 3 bases and J by 2 bases, with 18 bases left in between. CDR1 MNHEY and CDR2 SVGAGI come from the germline V gene. This CDR3 has 17 amino acids. CDR3 coding DNA: TGTGCCAGCAGTTATTCCCAGGGCCGACTCCACACAGATACGCAGTATTTT. Translating it yields CASSYSQGRLHTDTQYF.

The CDR3 DNA sequence: TGTGCCAGCAGCGTAGGTCAGTTAACTAATGAAAAACTGTTTTTT. This translates into CASSVGQLTNEKLFF. V and J are TRBV9 and TRBJ1-4; D not certain. Trimming pared 0 bases from V and 1 base from J, leaving 7 bases between. The CDR3 runs 15 residues. Germline V gene lookup returns CDR1 SGDLS and CDR2 YYNGEE.

This clonotype was detected only once. The chain couples TRBV7-9 to TRBJ2-7; D remains unclear. CDR3 length equals 13 residues. Looked up from germline, CDR1 is SEHNR and CDR2 is FQNEAQ (reference sequence). With 5 bases removed from V and 4 bases from J, the gap between germline ends came to 12 bases. The CDR3 reads CASSPGVGYEQYV. The DNA for the CDR3 is TGTGCCAGCAGCCCGGGTGTAGGGTACGAGCAGTACGTC.

This clonotype was detected many times. The CDR3 protein is CASSSWGSGDNEQFF. In DNA form, the CDR3 reads TGTGCCAGCAGCTCCTGGGGTAGCGGGGACAATGAGCAGTTCTTC. J is TRBJ2-1 and V is TRBV5-6; 8 nucleotides align to TRBD2. V dropped 3 bases and J dropped 5; count of bases not matched to a gene: 7. Germline assignment: CDR1 SGHDT and CDR2 YYEEEE. CDR3 length: 15 amino acids.

This clonotype was observed a handful of times. The chain links TRBV20-1 to TRBJ2-2, with D unclear. The germline V and J ends were trimmed by 5 bases and 6 bases, with 16 bases remaining between them. Germline V CDR1 and CDR2: DFQATT, SNEGSKA (reference sequence). CDR3 length: 14 amino acids. CDR3 sequence (DNA): TGCAGTGCTTCCCCTGGGCCGGGTGCCGGGGAGCTGTTTTTT. Its translation is CSASPGPGAGELFF.

This clonotype was seen many times. V usage is TRBV7-9 and J usage is TRBJ2-3, with D unclear. This CDR3 region has 17 residues. Per germline, CDR1 SEHNR and CDR2 FQNEAQ (reference sequence). V was clipped by 5 bases and J by 0 bases, with 18 bases between them. The CDR3 spells CASSPTERTTSTDTQYF. The CDR3 DNA is TGTGCCAGCAGCCCAACGGAGAGAACCACTAGCACAGATACGCAGTATTTT.

The CDR3 loop reads CASSLGHQETQYF. In nucleotides, the CDR3 is TGTGCCAGCAGTTTAGGACACCAAGAGACCCAGTACTTC. The chain combines TRBV12-3 or TRBV12-4 with TRBJ2-5; D gene unclear. The CDR3 has 13 residues. V was cut by 1 base and J by 0 bases, with 3 bases left in between.

This clonotype was counted at least ten times. V is TRBV27 and J is TRBJ2-3, with D possibly matching TRBD2 (6 bases). CDR1 is MNHEY, CDR2 SMNVEV, per germline (reference sequence). The CDR3 spans 15 residues. Trimming pared 7 bases from V and 4 bases from J, leaving 18 bases between. The CDR3, as DNA: TGTGCCAGCACCAACCCGGGGGAAGAGGCAGATACGCAGTATTTT. Translation gives CASTNPGEEADTQYF.

This clonotype turned up a few times. The gene calls are TRBV27 and TRBJ1-1, with unresolved D. CDR3 length: 15 residues. The V gene's germline CDR1 is MNHEY and CDR2 SMNVEV (reference sequence). V was cut by 4 bases and J by 4 bases, with 16 bases left in between. As DNA, the CDR3 is TGTGCCAGCAGTTCGGCGCGGGGATTGGGCACTGAAGCTTTCTTT. Protein sequence: CASSSARGLGTEAFF.

This chain uses TRBV9 with TRBJ2-3, with 10 nucleotides matching TRBD2. The CDR3 has 16 residues. V lost 4 bases to trimming and J lost 0 bases; unmatched junction nucleotides: 5. Germline lookup yields CDR1 SGDLS and CDR2 YYNGEE. Here the CDR3 reads CASSSSGGASTDTQYF. CDR3 sequence (DNA): TGTGCCAGCAGCTCCAGCGGGGGGGCTAGCACAGATACGCAGTATTTT.

The gene calls are TRBV28 and TRBJ2-1, with 8 nucleotides matching TRBD1. This CDR3 is built from 15 residues. Germline V gene data show CDR1 as MDHEN and CDR2 as SYDVKM. Losses at the gene ends were 2 bases for V and 3 bases for J; bases not matched to a gene: 3. CDR3 region: CASSLLGQVYNEQFF. Here the CDR3 DNA reads TGTGCCAGCAGTTTACTGGGACAGGTCTACAATGAGCAGTTCTTC.

This chain uses TRBV6-1 with TRBJ2-5; D may be TRBD1 or TRBD2 (6 bases each). Between the trimmed V and J ends, which lost 1 base and 4 bases, there was a span of 19 bases. This CDR3 spans 17 amino acids. The germline gives CDR1 MNHNS, CDR2 SASEGT. CDR3 sequence: CASSEERNGGLRETQYF. CDR3 in DNA: TGTGCCAGCAGTGAAGAGAGAAACGGGGGCCTGAGAGAGACCCAGTACTTC.

The chain has TRBV7-3 and TRBJ2-1, with D possibly TRBD1 on 6 matching bases. Germline V lookup: CDR1 SGHTA, CDR2 FQGTGA. V gave up 2 bases and J gave up 9 bases, with 20 bases separating them. The CDR3 is made up of 16 amino acids. The CDR3 spells CASSLGFDRTIGEQFF. CDR3 sequence (DNA): TGTGCCAGCAGCTTAGGCTTCGACAGGACCATAGGTGAGCAGTTCTTC.

In this sample, this clonotype turned up a few times. V is TRBV4-2 and J is TRBJ2-1, with 9 bases lining up with TRBD2. The CDR3 covers 18 residues. The V segment lost 0 bases and the J segment 8 bases; nucleotides outside the gene matches: 14. The germline V gene encodes CDR1 LGHNA and CDR2 YNFKEQ. The CDR3 loop is CASSQDRVGAGGFHEQFF. CDR3 DNA sequence: TGTGCCAGCAGCCAAGATCGGGTAGGAGCGGGGGGTTTCCATGAGCAGTTCTTC.

This clonotype was recorded only once. J is TRBJ2-7 and V is TRBV10-3; TRBD1 matches at 8 bases. V lost 1 base and J lost 1; bases outside the gene matches: 6. The CDR3 covers 16 residues. Germline V CDR1 and CDR2: ENHRY, SYGVKD. CDR3 residues: CAISEYRTGRSYEQYF. The DNA of the CDR3 is TGTGCCATCAGTGAGTACAGGACAGGGCGTTCCTACGAGCAGTACTTC.

The J gene is TRBJ2-1, the V gene TRBV7-6; maybe TRBD1 (6 bases). V gave up 2 bases and J gave up 4 bases, with 12 bases separating them. CDR1 is SGHVS, CDR2 FNYEAQ, per germline. The CDR3 has 15 residues. In DNA form, the CDR3 reads TGTGCCAGCAGCTTACAGGTACAGGGATACAATGAGCAGTTCTTC. Protein sequence: CASSLQVQGYNEQFF. Full variable domain (missing parts from reference TRBV7-6 and TRBJ2-1): GAGVSQSPRYKVTKRGQDVALRCDPISGHVSLYWYRQALGQGPEFLTYFNYEAQQDKSGLPNDRFSAERPEGSISTLTIQRTEQRDSAMYRCASSLQVQGYNEQFFGPGTRLTVL.

The chain combines TRBV12-3 or TRBV12-4 with TRBJ1-5; D is undetermined. Between the trimmed V and J ends, which lost 7 bases and 3 bases, there was a span of 13 bases. The CDR3 consists of 14 residues. The CDR3 region is CASTWGGINQPQHF. DNA of the CDR3: TGTGCCAGCACCTGGGGAGGAATCAATCAGCCCCAGCATTTT.

This rearrangement joins TRBV5-5 to TRBJ1-5; possible D gene TRBD1, 6 bases. The germline gives CDR1 SGHKS, CDR2 YYEKEE (reference sequence). The CDR3 length is 15 residues. Trimming took off 0 bases at V and 2 bases at J, with 9 bases between the two ends. The CDR3 is CASSLEQGGNQPQHF. The DNA for the CDR3 is TGTGCCAGCAGCTTGGAACAGGGCGGCAATCAGCCCCAGCATTTT. Filled out from reference TRBV5-5 and TRBJ1-5, the complete variable domain reads DAGVTQSPTHLIKTRGQQVTLRCSPISGHKSVSWYQQVLGQGPQFIFQYYEKEERGRGNFPDRFSARQFPNYSSELNVNALLLGDSALYLCASSLEQGGNQPQHFGDGTRLSIL.

This clonotype appeared many times. The chain links TRBV6-5 to TRBJ1-5; D may be TRBD1 (5 bases). The germline CDR1 and CDR2 sequences are MNHEY and SVGAGI. This CDR3 spans 15 amino acids. Trimming left V 8 bases short and J 6 bases short, with 20 bases between. The CDR3 loop reads CASSLGGAPLQPQHF. The DNA for the CDR3 is TGTGCCAGCTCTTTGGGAGGGGCCCCCCTTCAGCCCCAGCATTTT.

There are a few counts of this clonotype. The chain has TRBV6-1 and TRBJ2-3; 14 bases are shared with TRBD2. Germline CDR1 reads MNHNS; CDR2 reads SASEGT. The CDR3 has 19 amino acids. Trimming cost V 1 base and J 3 bases; bases outside gene matches: 9. Here the CDR3 DNA reads TGTGCCAGCAGTGAAGGGGGACTAGCGGGGGTCAGACTGACAGATACGCAGTATTTT. Residues: CASSEGGLAGVRLTDTQYF.

V gene TRBV13 combines with J gene TRBJ2-7; no definite D call. The CDR3 length is 11 residues. CDR1 is PRHDT and CDR2 is FYEKMQ in the germline V gene (reference sequence). V gave up 4 bases and J gave up 9 bases, with 10 bases separating them. The CDR3 spells CASSYRGVQYV. Written as DNA, the CDR3 is TGTGCCAGCAGCTATCGTGGGGTGCAGTACGTC.